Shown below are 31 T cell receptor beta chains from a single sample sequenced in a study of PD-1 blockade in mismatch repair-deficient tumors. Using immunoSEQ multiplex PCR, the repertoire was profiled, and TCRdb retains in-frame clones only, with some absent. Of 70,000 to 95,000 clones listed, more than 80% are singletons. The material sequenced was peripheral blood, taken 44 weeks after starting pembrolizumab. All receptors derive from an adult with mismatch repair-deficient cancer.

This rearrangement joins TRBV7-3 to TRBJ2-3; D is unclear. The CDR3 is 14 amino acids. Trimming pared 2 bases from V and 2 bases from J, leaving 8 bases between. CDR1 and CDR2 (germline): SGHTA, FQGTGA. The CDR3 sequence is CASSLAPNTDTQYF. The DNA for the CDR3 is TGTGCCAGCAGCTTAGCGCCAAACACAGATACGCAGTATTTT.

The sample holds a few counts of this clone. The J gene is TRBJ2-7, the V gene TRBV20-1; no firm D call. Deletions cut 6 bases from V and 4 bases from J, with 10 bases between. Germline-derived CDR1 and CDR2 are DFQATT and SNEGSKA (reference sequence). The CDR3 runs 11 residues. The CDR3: CSALDHYEQYF. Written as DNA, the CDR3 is TGCAGTGCCCTGGACCATTACGAGCAGTACTTC.

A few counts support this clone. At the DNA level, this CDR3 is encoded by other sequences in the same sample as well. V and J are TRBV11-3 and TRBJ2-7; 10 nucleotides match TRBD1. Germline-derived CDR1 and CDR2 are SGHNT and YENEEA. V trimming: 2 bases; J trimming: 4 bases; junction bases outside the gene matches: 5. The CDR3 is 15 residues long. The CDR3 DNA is TGTGCCAGCAGCTTAAGCGGGACAGGGGTGTACGAGCAGTACTTC. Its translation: CASSLSGTGVYEQYF.

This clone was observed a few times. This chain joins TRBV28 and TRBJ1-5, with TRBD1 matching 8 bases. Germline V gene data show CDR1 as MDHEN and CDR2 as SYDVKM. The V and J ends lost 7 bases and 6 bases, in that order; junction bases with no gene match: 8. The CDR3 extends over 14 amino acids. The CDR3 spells CASTPRTGSQPQHF. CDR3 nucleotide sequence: TGTGCCAGCACCCCTCGGACAGGGAGTCAGCCCCAGCATTTT.

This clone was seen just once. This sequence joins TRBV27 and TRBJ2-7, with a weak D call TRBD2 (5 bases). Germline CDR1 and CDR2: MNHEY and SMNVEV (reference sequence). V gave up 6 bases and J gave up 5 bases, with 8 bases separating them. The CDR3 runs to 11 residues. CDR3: CASRRANEQYF. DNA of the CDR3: TGTGCCAGCAGGAGGGCCAACGAGCAGTACTTC.

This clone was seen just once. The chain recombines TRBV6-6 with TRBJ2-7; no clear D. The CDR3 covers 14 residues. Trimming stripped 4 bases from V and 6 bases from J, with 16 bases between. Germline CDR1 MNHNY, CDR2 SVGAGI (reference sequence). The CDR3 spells CASSFRLQLGEQYF. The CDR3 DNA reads TGTGCCAGCAGTTTTCGGCTCCAGCTAGGCGAGCAGTACTTC.

CDR3 coding DNA: TGTGCCAGCAGCCTTTCCACAGATACGCAGTATTTT. This translates into CASSLSTDTQYF. The gene calls are TRBV9 and TRBJ2-3; D is unclear. Germline V gene data show CDR1 as SGDLS and CDR2 as YYNGEE. There are 12 residues in the CDR3. The V end was cut by 4 bases, the J end by 2 bases, with 5 bases between.

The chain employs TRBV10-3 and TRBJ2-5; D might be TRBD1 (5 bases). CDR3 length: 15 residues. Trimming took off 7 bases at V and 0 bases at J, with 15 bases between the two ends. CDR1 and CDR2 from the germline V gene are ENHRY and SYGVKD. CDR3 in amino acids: CAITENPDNQETQYF. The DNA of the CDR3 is TGTGCCATCACCGAGAACCCGGACAACCAAGAGACCCAGTACTTC.

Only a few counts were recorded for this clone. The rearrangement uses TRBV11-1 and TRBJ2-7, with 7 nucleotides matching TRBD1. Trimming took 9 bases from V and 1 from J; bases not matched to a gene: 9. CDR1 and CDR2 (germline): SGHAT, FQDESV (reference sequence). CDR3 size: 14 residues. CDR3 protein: CASASRDSSYEQYF. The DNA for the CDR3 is TGTGCCAGTGCTTCCCGGGACAGTTCCTACGAGCAGTACTTC.

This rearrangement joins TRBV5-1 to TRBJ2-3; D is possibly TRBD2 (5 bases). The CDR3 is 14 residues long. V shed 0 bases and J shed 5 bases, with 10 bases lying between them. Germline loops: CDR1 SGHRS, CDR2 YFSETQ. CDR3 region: CASSLEGGRDTQYF. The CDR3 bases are TGCGCCAGCAGCTTGGAGGGCGGGCGAGATACGCAGTATTTT. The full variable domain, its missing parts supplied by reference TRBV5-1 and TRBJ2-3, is KAGVTQTPRYLIKTRGQQVTLSCSPISGHRSVSWYQQTPGQGLQFLFEYFSETQRNKGNFPGRFSGRQFSNSRSEMNVSTLELGDSALYLCASSLEGGRDTQYFGPGTRLTVL.

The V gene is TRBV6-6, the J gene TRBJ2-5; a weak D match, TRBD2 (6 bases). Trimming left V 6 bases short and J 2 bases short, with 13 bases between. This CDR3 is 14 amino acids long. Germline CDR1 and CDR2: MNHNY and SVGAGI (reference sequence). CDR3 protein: CASRTRGIQETQYF. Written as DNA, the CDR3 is TGTGCCAGCAGAACCCGGGGGATTCAAGAGACCCAGTACTTC.

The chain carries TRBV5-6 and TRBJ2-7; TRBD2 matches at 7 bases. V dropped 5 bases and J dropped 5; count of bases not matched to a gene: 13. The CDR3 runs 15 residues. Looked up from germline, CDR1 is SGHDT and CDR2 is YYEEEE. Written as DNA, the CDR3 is TGTGCCAGCAGGCTGGGGAGGGCCCCGGGGGACGAGCAGTACTTC. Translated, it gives CASRLGRAPGDEQYF.

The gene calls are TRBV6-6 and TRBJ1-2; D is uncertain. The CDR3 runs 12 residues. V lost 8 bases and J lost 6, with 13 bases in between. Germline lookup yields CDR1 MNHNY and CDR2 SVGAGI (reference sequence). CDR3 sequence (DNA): TGTGCCAGCGGTGCCCTTGCGAATGGCTACACCTTC. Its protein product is CASGALANGYTF.

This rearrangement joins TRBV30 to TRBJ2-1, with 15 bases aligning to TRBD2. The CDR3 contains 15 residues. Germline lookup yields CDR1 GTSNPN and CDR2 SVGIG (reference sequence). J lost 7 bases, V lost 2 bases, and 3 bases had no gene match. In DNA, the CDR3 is TGTGCCTGGAGTCCCGGGACTAGCGGGGGGAATGAGCAGTTCTTC. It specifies CAWSPGTSGGNEQFF.

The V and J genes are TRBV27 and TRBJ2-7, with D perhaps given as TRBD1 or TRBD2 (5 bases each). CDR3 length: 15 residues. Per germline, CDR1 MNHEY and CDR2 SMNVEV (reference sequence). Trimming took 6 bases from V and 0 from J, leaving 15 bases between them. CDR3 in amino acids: CASSHPGRSSYEQYF. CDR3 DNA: TGTGCCAGCAGCCATCCGGGACGGAGCTCCTACGAGCAGTACTTC.

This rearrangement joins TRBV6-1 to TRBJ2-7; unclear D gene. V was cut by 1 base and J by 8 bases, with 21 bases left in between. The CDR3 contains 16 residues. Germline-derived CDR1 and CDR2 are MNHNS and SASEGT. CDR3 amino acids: CASSEGAARPSRQQYF. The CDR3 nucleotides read TGTGCCAGCAGTGAAGGTGCGGCTAGGCCCTCTCGGCAGCAGTACTTC.

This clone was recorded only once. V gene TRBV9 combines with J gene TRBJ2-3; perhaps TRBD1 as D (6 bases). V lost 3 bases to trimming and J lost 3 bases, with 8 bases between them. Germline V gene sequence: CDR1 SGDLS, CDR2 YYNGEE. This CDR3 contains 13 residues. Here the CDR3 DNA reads TGTGCCAGCAGCGCAGGGGCAACAGATACGCAGTATTTT. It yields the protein CASSAGATDTQYF. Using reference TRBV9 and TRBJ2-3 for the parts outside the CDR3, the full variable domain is DSGVTQTPKHLITATGQRVTLRCSPRSGDLSVYWYQQSLDQGLQFLIQYYNGEERAKGNILERFSAQQFPDLHSELNLSSLELGDSALYFCASSAGATDTQYFGPGTRLTVL.

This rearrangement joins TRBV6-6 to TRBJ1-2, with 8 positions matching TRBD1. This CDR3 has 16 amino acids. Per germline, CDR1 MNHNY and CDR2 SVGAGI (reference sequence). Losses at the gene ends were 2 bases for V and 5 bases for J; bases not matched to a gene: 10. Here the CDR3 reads CASSYGTGGVGYGYTF. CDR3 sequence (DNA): TGTGCCAGCAGTTACGGGACAGGCGGGGTTGGATATGGCTACACCTTC.

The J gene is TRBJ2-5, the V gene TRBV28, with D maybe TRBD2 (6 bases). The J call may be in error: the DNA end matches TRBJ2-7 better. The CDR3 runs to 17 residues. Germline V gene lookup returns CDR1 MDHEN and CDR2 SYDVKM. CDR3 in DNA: TGTGCCAGCAGTTTTTCCGGACTTTGGGACTCGCACTACGAGCAGTACTTC. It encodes CASSFSGLWDSHYEQYF.

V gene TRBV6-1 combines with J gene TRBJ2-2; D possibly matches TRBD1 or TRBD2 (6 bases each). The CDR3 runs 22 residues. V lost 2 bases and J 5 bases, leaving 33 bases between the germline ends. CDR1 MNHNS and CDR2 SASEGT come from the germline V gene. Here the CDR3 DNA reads TGTGCCAGCAGTGAATGGTCTCGGGGTGATCCGCTGATAGGGGGGCGAACCGGGGAGCTGTTTTTT. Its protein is CASSEWSRGDPLIGGRTGELFF.

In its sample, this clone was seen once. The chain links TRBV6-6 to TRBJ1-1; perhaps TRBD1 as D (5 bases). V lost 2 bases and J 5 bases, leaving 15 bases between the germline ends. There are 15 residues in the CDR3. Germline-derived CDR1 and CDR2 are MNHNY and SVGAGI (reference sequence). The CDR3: CASSYEAGRGTEAFF. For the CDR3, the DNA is TGTGCCAGCAGTTACGAGGCAGGGAGAGGGACTGAAGCTTTCTTT.

The CDR3 spells CASSVGAGDRETQYF. CDR3 DNA: TGTGCCAGCAGCGTAGGGGCAGGGGACAGGGAGACCCAGTACTTC. The V and J genes are TRBV9 and TRBJ2-5; 8 bases are a match to TRBD1. The CDR3 is 15 residues long. V lost 0 bases, J lost 5 bases, and 6 bases stayed unmatched. The germline CDR1 and CDR2 sequences are SGDLS and YYNGEE.

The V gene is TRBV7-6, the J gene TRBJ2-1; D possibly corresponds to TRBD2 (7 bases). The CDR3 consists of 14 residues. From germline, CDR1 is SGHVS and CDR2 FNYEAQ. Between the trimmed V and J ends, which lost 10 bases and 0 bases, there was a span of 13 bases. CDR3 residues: CAKGGGSSYNEQFF. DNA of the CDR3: TGTGCCAAGGGGGGGGGTAGCTCCTACAATGAGCAGTTCTTC.

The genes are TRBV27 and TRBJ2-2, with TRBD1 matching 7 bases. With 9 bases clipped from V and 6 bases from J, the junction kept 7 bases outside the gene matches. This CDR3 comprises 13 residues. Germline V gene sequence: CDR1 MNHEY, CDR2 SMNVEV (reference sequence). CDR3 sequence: CASRDRAAGELFF. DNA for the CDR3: TGTGCCAGTAGAGACAGGGCGGCCGGGGAGCTGTTTTTT.

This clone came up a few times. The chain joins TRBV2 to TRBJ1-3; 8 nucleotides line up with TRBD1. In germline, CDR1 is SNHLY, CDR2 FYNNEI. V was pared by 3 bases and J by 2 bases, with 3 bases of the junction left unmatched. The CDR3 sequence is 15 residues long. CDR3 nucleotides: TGTGCCAGCAGTGACGGACAGGGAACTGGAAACACCATATATTTT. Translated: CASSDGQGTGNTIYF.

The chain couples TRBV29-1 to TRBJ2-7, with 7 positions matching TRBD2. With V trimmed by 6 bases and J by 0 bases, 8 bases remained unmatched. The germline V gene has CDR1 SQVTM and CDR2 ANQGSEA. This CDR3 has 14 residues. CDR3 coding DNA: TGCAGCGTCCCCGCGCCTAGCGGCTCCTACGAGCAGTACTTC. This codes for CSVPAPSGSYEQYF.

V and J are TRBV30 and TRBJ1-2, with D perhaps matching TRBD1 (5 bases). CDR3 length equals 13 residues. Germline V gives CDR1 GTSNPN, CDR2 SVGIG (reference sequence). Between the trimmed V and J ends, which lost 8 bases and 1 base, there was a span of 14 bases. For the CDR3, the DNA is TGTGCCACCTCCCGGGGGAGTAACTATGGCTACACCTTC. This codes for CATSRGSNYGYTF.

The CDR3 DNA sequence: TGTGCCAGTACCCTAGGGACTAGCGGGTCCTACAATGAGCAGTTCTTC. Translated, it gives CASTLGTSGSYNEQFF. V gene TRBV19 combines with J gene TRBJ2-1, with 12 nucleotides matching TRBD2. Germline assignment: CDR1 LNHDA and CDR2 SQIVND (reference sequence). The J segment lost 1 base and the V segment lost 7 bases, leaving 5 bases of the junction unmatched. The CDR3 covers 16 residues.

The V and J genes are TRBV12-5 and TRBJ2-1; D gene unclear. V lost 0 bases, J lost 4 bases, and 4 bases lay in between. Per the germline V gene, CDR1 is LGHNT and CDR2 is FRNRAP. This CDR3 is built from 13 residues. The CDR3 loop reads CASGLVGYNEQFF. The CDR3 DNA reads TGTGCTAGTGGTTTGGTGGGGTACAATGAGCAGTTCTTC.

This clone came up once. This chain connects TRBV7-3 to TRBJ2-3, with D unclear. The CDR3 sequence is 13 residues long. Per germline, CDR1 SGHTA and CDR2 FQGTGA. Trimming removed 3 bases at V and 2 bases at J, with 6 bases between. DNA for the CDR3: TGTGCCAGCAGCTTGTATGACACAGATACGCAGTATTTT. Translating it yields CASSLYDTDTQYF.

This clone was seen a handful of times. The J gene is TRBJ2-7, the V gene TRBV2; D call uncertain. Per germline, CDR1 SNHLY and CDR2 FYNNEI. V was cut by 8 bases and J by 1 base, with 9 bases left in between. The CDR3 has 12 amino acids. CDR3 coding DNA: TGTGCCAGCGGGCCAGATTCCTACGAGCAGTACTTC. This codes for CASGPDSYEQYF.